This passage covers 17 T cell receptor beta chains from one sample sequenced in a study of T cell repertoires in cytomegalovirus infection. TCRdb reanalysed the reads using MiXCR and keeps one entry per CDR3 protein. The data hold fewer than 1,000,000 distinct CDR3 sequences, with around 30% observed a single time. Their specific antigens are unknown. This sample comprised cultured CD8+ T cells from PBMCs, obtained from culture after CMV antigen stimulation. These receptors were collected from a human donor in good health (CMV status not recorded). Some clones in this sample may be carry-over from other donors' samples.

The chain is built from TRBV7-9 and TRBJ2-3; the match to TRBD2 covers 7 bases. The CDR3 is 16 residues long. CDR1 and CDR2 from the germline V gene are SEHNR and FQNEAQ (reference sequence). V was clipped by 5 bases and J by 3 bases; unmatched bases: 11. CDR3 bases: TGTGCCAGCAGCCCTCTGGTGGGGCGGGGGACAGATACGCAGTATTTT. Amino acid sequence: CASSPLVGRGTDTQYF.

V is TRBV28 and J is TRBJ2-5; maybe TRBD1 (5 bases). The CDR3 is 14 residues long. The germline gives CDR1 MDHEN, CDR2 SYDVKM. V was clipped by 5 bases and J by 9 bases, with 19 bases between them. CDR3 sequence reads: CASSPLLTVWAQYF. The CDR3 nucleotides are TGTGCCAGCAGTCCACTACTGACAGTTTGGGCCCAGTACTTC.

The rearrangement uses TRBV5-8 and TRBJ2-7; 10 bases are a match to TRBD1. Germline V gene lookup returns CDR1 SGHTS and CDR2 YDEGEE. The junction had 7 bases not matched to a gene; V was cut back by 9 bases and J by 7 bases. The CDR3 totals 12 residues. CDR3 loop: CANRQGAREQYF. In DNA, the CDR3 is TGTGCCAACAGACAGGGGGCACGGGAGCAGTACTTC.

This clonotype was counted a few times. An end of the junction differs from the germline gene, which may be a read error. The rearrangement joins TRBV7-7 to TRBJ2-1; 14 nucleotides line up with TRBD2. This CDR3 spans 16 amino acids. Germline V gene sequence: CDR1 SSHAT, CDR2 FNYEAQ (reference sequence). Here the CDR3 reads CASSSGLAGEDNEQFF. In DNA, the CDR3 is TGTGCTAGCAGCTCGGGACTAGCGGGGGAGGACAATGAGCAGTTCTTC. Together with reference TRBV7-7 and TRBJ2-1, the CDR3 gives the full variable domain: GAGVSQSPRYKVTKRGQDVTLRCDPISSHATLYWYQQALGQGPEFLTYFNYEAQPDKSGLPSDRFSAERPEGSISTLTIQRTEQRDSAMYRCASSSGLAGEDNEQFFGPGTRLTVL.

In this sample, this clonotype turned up a few times. The chain carries TRBV7-2 and TRBJ1-6; maybe TRBD1 (5 bases). The ends were cut back, 0 bases at V and 10 bases at J, with 10 bases in the middle. Germline V lookup: CDR1 SGHTA, CDR2 FQGNSA. The CDR3 spans 14 residues. The CDR3 spells CASSLAWDPSPLHF. In DNA, the CDR3 is TGTGCCAGCAGCTTAGCGTGGGACCCCTCACCCCTCCACTTT.

The chain recombines TRBV2 with TRBJ1-1; 9 bases agree with TRBD1. V shed 7 bases and J 4 bases; nucleotides not matched to a gene: 13. This CDR3 has 16 residues. CDR1 and CDR2 (germline): SNHLY, FYNNEI. CDR3 coding DNA: TGTGCCAGCAAGAATCAGGCACAGGGGGCGAGCACTGAAGCTTTCTTT. This sequence encodes CASKNQAQGASTEAFF.

This clonotype was counted between two and nine times. The V call is TRBV12-3 or TRBV12-4, the J call TRBJ1-3; TRBD1 might be the D (5 bases). Between the trimmed V and J ends, which lost 4 bases and 0 bases, there was a span of 16 bases. The CDR3 runs to 17 residues. The CDR3 DNA sequence: TGTGCCAGCAGTTCGACAGCGGGCTTCGTCTCTGGAAACACCATATATTTT. Translated, it gives CASSSTAGFVSGNTIYF.

This clonotype was counted a few times. This rearrangement joins TRBV27 to TRBJ2-5; tentative D call: TRBD1 (6 bases). The CDR3 has 16 amino acids. The V and J ends lost 6 bases and 0 bases respectively, with 17 bases between them. Germline CDR1 MNHEY, CDR2 SMNVEV (reference sequence). CDR3 region: CASRSGAGEYQETQYF. The DNA of the CDR3 is TGTGCCAGCAGAAGTGGGGCAGGGGAGTACCAAGAGACCCAGTACTTC.

The chain is built from TRBV7-9 and TRBJ1-2; D is uncertain. This CDR3 comprises 12 residues. From germline, CDR1 is SEHNR and CDR2 FQNEAQ (reference sequence). The V gene lost 2 bases and the J gene lost 6 bases, with 7 bases spanning the gap. The CDR3 DNA follows: TGTGCCAGCAGCTTAATCGGCGATGGCTACACCTTC. Its protein product is CASSLIGDGYTF.

This sequence joins TRBV7-4 and TRBJ2-2; tentative D call: TRBD2 (6 bases). The V end lost 1 base, the J end lost 6 bases, and 12 bases lay between the germline ends. Germline V gives CDR1 SGHVT, CDR2 SQSDAQ. The CDR3 runs 15 residues. The CDR3 loop is CASSLVGRGSGELFF. CDR3 in DNA: TGTGCCAGCAGCTTAGTCGGGAGAGGATCCGGGGAGCTGTTTTTT.

This clonotype showed up just a few times. V and J are TRBV6-2 or TRBV6-3 and TRBJ2-3, with 7 bases identical to TRBD2. This CDR3 is built from 16 residues. CDR1 and CDR2 (germline): MNHEY, SVGEGT. V trimming: 6 bases; J trimming: 3 bases; junction bases outside the gene matches: 12. The CDR3 region is CASSPYGASGTDTQYF. CDR3 DNA sequence: TGTGCCAGCAGCCCCTATGGAGCTAGCGGTACAGATACGCAGTATTTT.

This clonotype was seen only a few times. The chain recombines TRBV15 with TRBJ2-7, with a weak D call TRBD2 (5 bases). V was pared by 6 bases and J by 2 bases, with 11 bases between. The CDR3 is 13 amino acids. CDR1 is LNHNV, CDR2 YYDKDF, per germline (reference sequence). The CDR3 loop reads CATSPGVTYEQYF. DNA of the CDR3: TGTGCCACCAGTCCCGGGGTCACCTACGAGCAGTACTTC. Filled out from reference TRBV15 and TRBJ2-7, the complete variable domain reads DAMVIQNPRYQVTQFGKPVTLSCSQTLNHNVMYWYQQKSSQAPKLLFHYYDKDFNNEADTPDNFQSRRPNTSFCFLDIRSPGLGDTAMYLCATSPGVTYEQYFGPGTRLTVT.

The chain is built from TRBV5-1 and TRBJ2-3, with D tentatively TRBD1 (6 bases). Germline CDR1 and CDR2: SGHRS and YFSETQ. CDR3 length equals 16 residues. V dropped 0 bases and J dropped 2 bases, with 13 bases sitting between them. The CDR3 sequence: CASSLGVGAATDTQYF. Here the CDR3 DNA reads TGCGCCAGCAGCTTGGGAGTGGGGGCAGCCACAGATACGCAGTATTTT.

The rearrangement joins TRBV29-1 to TRBJ1-4; D is perhaps TRBD1 (5 bases). From germline, CDR1 is SQVTM and CDR2 ANQGSEA. V was cut by 7 bases and J by 6 bases, with 12 bases left in between. CDR3 size: 12 residues. The CDR3 DNA reads TGCAGCGCAAGGGGAGGGGATGAAAAACTGTTTTTT. Its protein is CSARGGDEKLFF. The full variable domain, its missing parts supplied by reference TRBV29-1 and TRBJ1-4, is SAVISQKPSRDICQRGTSLTIQCQVDSQVTMMFWYRQQPGQSLTLIATANQGSEATYESGFVIDKFPISRPNLTFSTLTVSNMSPEDSSIYLCSARGGDEKLFFGSGTQLSVL.

This clonotype was detected only a few times. The V call is TRBV28, the J call TRBJ2-2; no clear D. Germline V gene data show CDR1 as MDHEN and CDR2 as SYDVKM. The CDR3 runs 12 residues. The V gene lost 3 bases and the J gene lost 7 bases, with 6 bases spanning the gap. The CDR3 sequence is CASSLAFGELFF. CDR3 bases: TGTGCCAGCAGTTTGGCTTTCGGGGAGCTGTTTTTT.

This clonotype was counted many times. The chain combines TRBV7-6 with TRBJ2-2, with D unclear. Trimming removed 4 bases at V and 1 base at J, with 4 bases between. This CDR3 has 13 amino acids. Germline loops: CDR1 SGHVS, CDR2 FNYEAQ. The CDR3 nucleotides are TGTGCCAGCAGCTATTGGAACACCGGGGAGCTGTTTTTT. Its protein is CASSYWNTGELFF.

This chain uses TRBV2 with TRBJ2-1; 7 bases align to TRBD2. The CDR3 consists of 13 residues. Unmatched junction bases numbered 2, after V lost 7 bases and J lost 2 bases. Per germline, CDR1 SNHLY and CDR2 FYNNEI. CDR3 residues: CASMGRAYNEQFF. Written as DNA, the CDR3 is TGTGCCAGCATGGGGAGGGCCTACAATGAGCAGTTCTTC.